The rows below give T cell receptor beta chains drawn from one sample of a study of shared clonotypes between healthy human individuals. Repertoires were generated with immunoSEQ multiplex PCR, while TCRdb's copy carries only in-frame clones and drops some. The sample includes about 710,000 clones, around three quarters of them seen just once. The sample was memory CD4+ T cells sorted from blood. The receptors here all came from a woman in her twenties or thirties in good health. CDR3s include the opening cysteine and the closing phenylalanine or tryptophan. The order of the fields is V gene, D gene, CDR3 protein. The D gene is left open where the match is weak.

V gene: TRBV28; D gene: TRBD2; CDR3 protein: CASCQLAGFGQFF
V gene: TRBV7-2; D gene: TRBD1; CDR3 protein: CASSHQQGTLETQYF
V gene: TRBV28; D gene: -; CDR3 protein: CASSPGLTYEQYF
V gene: TRBV11-2; D gene: TRBD1; CDR3 protein: CASSPGTGDQPQHF
V gene: TRBV4-1; D gene: TRBD2; CDR3 protein: CASSQEGTSGRIPSSYNEQFF
V gene: TRBV7-9; D gene: -; CDR3 protein: CASSLMGNTIYF
V gene: TRBV19; D gene: -; CDR3 protein: CASSPPDTRRYGYTF
V gene: TRBV2; D gene: TRBD2; CDR3 protein: CASSEAGGPAGELFF
V gene: TRBV19; D gene: -; CDR3 protein: CASRIRVAGELFF
V gene: TRBV9; D gene: -; CDR3 protein: CASSVSSESSEQYF
V gene: TRBV28; D gene: TRBD1; CDR3 protein: CASSSDRRWAYEQYF
V gene: TRBV19; D gene: TRBD1; CDR3 protein: CASSIGSGTASYEQYF
V gene: TRBV10-2; D gene: -; CDR3 protein: CASSEERSATQYF
V gene: TRBV28; D gene: TRBD1; CDR3 protein: CASSSPAGDRKKLFF
V gene: TRBV7-9; D gene: -; CDR3 protein: CASSRTGTSILRADTQYF
V gene: TRBV6-5; D gene: -; CDR3 protein: CASSDDNEAFF
V gene: TRBV7-2; D gene: -; CDR3 protein: CASSFDQGRQYF
V gene: TRBV2; D gene: TRBD1; CDR3 protein: CASSEPHRTGSYEQYF
V gene: TRBV28; D gene: -; CDR3 protein: CASSFSFREAATEAFF
V gene: TRBV19; D gene: TRBD2; CDR3 protein: CASSKPELASAQYF
V gene: TRBV12-5; D gene: -; CDR3 protein: CASGLVDGAKSLYTEAFF
V gene: TRBV7-6; D gene: -; CDR3 protein: CASSSGVAQPQHF
V gene: TRBV14; D gene: -; CDR3 protein: CASSQDGEGSSGNTIYF
V gene: TRBV5-1; D gene: -; CDR3 protein: CASSWGRGSDTQYF
V gene: TRBV5-4; D gene: -; CDR3 protein: CASSAGGEKLFF
V gene: TRBV4-1; D gene: -; CDR3 protein: CASSQAKREGTEAFF
V gene: TRBV14; D gene: TRBD2; CDR3 protein: CASSQDALGAGGPHEQYF
V gene: TRBV11-2; D gene: TRBD2; CDR3 protein: CASSLVRLAVNTGELFF
V gene: TRBV5-1; D gene: TRBD1; CDR3 protein: CASSEDTGGSDGYTF
V gene: TRBV2; D gene: -; CDR3 protein: CASKDPDYEQYF
V gene: TRBV5-1; D gene: -; CDR3 protein: CASSPPAPNEQFF
V gene: TRBV19; D gene: TRBD2; CDR3 protein: CASSTFSGRVYEQYF
V gene: TRBV9; D gene: -; CDR3 protein: CASRVGDPNTGELFF